This is a list of T cell receptor beta chains from one sample in a study of cytomegalovirus exposure and HLA in healthy donors. The assay was immunoSEQ multiplex PCR, and TCRdb's table has in-frame clones only and misses some. The sample lists about 130,000 clones; around 84% were seen once. The sample consisted of PBMCs. These TCRs come from a man between 45 and 60 years old in good health and CMV-seronegative. The conserved cysteine and the conserved F or W are not part of the CDR3 here. Clone size is given for some rows only: seen once, a few or many times, or a class if the clone is expanded.

size	V	J	CDR3
.	TRBV5-1	TRBJ1-4	ASSFWGRDEKLF
.	TRBV7-9	TRBJ2-1	AGDLRSRAGSYNEQF
.	TRBV14	TRBJ1-1	ASSQPGWGNTEAF
.	TRBV5-4	TRBJ2-5	ASSLVEETQY
.	TRBV5-4	TRBJ2-5	ASSLDSQETQY
once	TRBV4-2	TRBJ1-1	ASSAQGDTEAF
.	TRBV29-1	.	SVDMAGSYEQY
.	TRBV7-9	TRBJ1-4	ASSLVGFNEKLF
.	TRBV30	TRBJ2-3	AWDAWDSETDTQY
.	TRBV27	TRBJ1-1	ASSSTLGRENTEAF
.	TRBV6-5	TRBJ1-5	ASSPYRQGDQPQH
.	TRBV29-1	TRBJ1-1	SAMNTEAF
few	TRBV18	TRBJ1-1	ASTITDRDTEAF
.	TRBV5-5	TRBJ1-1	ASSLAVFARAEAF
.	TRBV19	TRBJ2-5	ASKGQKETQY
.	TRBV30	TRBJ1-1	AWSVLGGDTEAF
.	TRBV2	TRBJ1-5	ASSDEDSYQPQH
few	TRBV7-2	TRBJ2-3	ASSLGWRRGARADTQY
.	TRBV27	TRBJ2-4	ASSPWAGGIQY
once	TRBV6-5	TRBJ1-2	ASSAPTGCGYT
.	TRBV9	TRBJ1-2	ASSVAQSQPGGYT
.	TRBV2	TRBJ2-5	ASRRQAQETQY
.	TRBV27	TRBJ2-1	ASSYSGGVYNEQF
.	TRBV5-1	TRBJ1-1	ASSLMGAGTEAF
.	TRBV11-2	TRBJ2-7	ASRYDRVATYEQY
once	TRBV6-5	TRBJ1-2	ASSLQGGGPYGYT
.	TRBV9	TRBJ1-3	ASSVAGASGNTIY
.	TRBV9	TRBJ1-2	ASTPGTGYGYT
once	TRBV7-8	TRBJ2-7	ASSLPGQGAGEQY
.	TRBV5-6	TRBJ2-5	ASSLVRTQY
.	TRBV4-1	TRBJ2-2	ASSGAGNTGELF
few	TRBV6-5	TRBJ1-1	ASSYRPPGGTEAF
.	TRBV15	TRBJ1-6	ATSRGRTGINSPLH
.	TRBV27	TRBJ1-4	ASSLLVGTGHEKLF
.	TRBV10-3	TRBJ1-6	ASGQGNSPLH
.	TRBV5-1	TRBJ2-1	ASSPGGTSGDNEQF
.	TRBV29-1	TRBJ1-2	SVETGGGYYGYT
.	TRBV9	TRBJ1-1	ASSVGGDRMNTEAF
.	TRBV19	TRBJ2-1	ASSMGQGLVRQF
.	TRBV9	TRBJ2-5	ASSSGTSAQGETQY
.	TRBV6-1	TRBJ2-1	ASSGDREVDEQF
.	TRBV4-2	TRBJ1-2	ASSPGPGGADGYT
once	TRBV11-3	TRBJ2-7	ASSTRTSGGYSYEQY
.	TRBV19	TRBJ2-1	ASSIGTFYNEQF
.	TRBV5-1	TRBJ1-5	ASSHGTEGQPQH
once	TRBV2	TRBJ1-2	ASSASGSGGYT
.	TRBV4-1	TRBJ1-2	ASSQEDRVSYGYT
.	TRBV10-2	TRBJ1-6	ASSESRGNNSPLH
.	TRBV7-2	TRBJ1-6	ASSYWSTGYPLH
.	TRBV7-8	TRBJ1-1	ASSLLGRDTEAF
.	TRBV27	TRBJ2-5	ASSFLAEETQY
.	TRBV2	TRBJ2-1	ASIPGGNSYNEQF